Below are 32 T cell receptor beta chains sequenced from a single sample in a study of response to subunit inactivated influenza vaccine. From the RT-PCR reads, TCRdb called clonotypes with MiXCR, one entry per CDR3 protein. The sample includes 540,000 or so distinct CDR3 sequences, roughly 13% of them seen just once. Specimen: PBMCs from blood, collected 35 to 45 days after vaccination. Receptors originate from a man in his fifties or sixties who received an inactivated influenza vaccine.

The chain uses TRBV2 and TRBJ1-4, with TRBD1 matching 9 bases. The CDR3 spans 15 residues. Germline trimming cut 3 bases from V and 6 bases from J; bases unmatched to any gene: 5. CDR1 SNHLY and CDR2 FYNNEI come from the germline V gene. CDR3 amino acids: CASSDRDRVDEKLFF. The CDR3 coding sequence is TGTGCCAGCAGTGACCGGGACAGGGTAGATGAAAAACTGTTTTTT.

In its sample, this clonotype was seen a few times. The chain is built from TRBV6-1 and TRBJ2-1; D tentatively reads TRBD1 or TRBD2 (6 bases each). This CDR3 has 17 amino acids. Germline-derived CDR1 and CDR2 are MNHNS and SASEGT. Trimming removed 5 bases from V and 0 bases from J, with 17 bases in between. CDR3 nucleotide sequence: TGTGCCAGCAGTACAACGGGGGCAGGTAGCTCCTACAATGAGCAGTTCTTC. Protein product: CASSTTGAGSSYNEQFF.

This clonotype occurred many times. This sequence joins TRBV7-9 and TRBJ2-2; a possible D gene is TRBD2 (6 bases). Trimming took 6 bases from V and 0 from J, leaving 14 bases between them. The germline CDR1 and CDR2 sequences are SEHNR and FQNEAQ (reference sequence). CDR3 length equals 16 residues. CDR3 in DNA: TGTGCCAGCAGGGCGAGGCGGGGCCCGAACACCGGGGAGCTGTTTTTT. This sequence encodes CASRARRGPNTGELFF.

CDR3 sequence (DNA): TGTGCCAGCAGTGGTGGGAGGGGCTCCTACAATGAGCAGTTCTTC. It is translated as CASSGGRGSYNEQFF. V and J are TRBV6-2 or TRBV6-3 and TRBJ2-1; TRBD2 matches 7 bases. Germline loops: CDR1 MNHEY, CDR2 SVGEGT. Trimming cost V 5 bases and J 0 bases; bases outside gene matches: 4. The CDR3 is 15 amino acids.

This clonotype was seen repeatedly, ten times or more. The chain links TRBV15 to TRBJ2-3; 7 bases match TRBD2. This CDR3 region has 16 residues. Trimming at V came to 0 bases and at J to 4 bases, leaving 7 bases not matched to a gene. Germline CDR1 LNHNV, CDR2 YYDKDF (reference sequence). CDR3 DNA: TGTGCCACCAGCAGAGAAGGGGCGGGAGTGTCAGATACGCAGTATTTT. Protein sequence: CATSREGAGVSDTQYF.

V is TRBV12-3 or TRBV12-4 and J is TRBJ2-1; D not certain. With 6 bases removed from V and 0 bases from J, the gap between germline ends came to 9 bases. CDR3 length equals 14 residues. Here the CDR3 DNA reads TGTGCCAGCAGCCGGCCTAACTCCTACAATGAGCAGTTCTTC. This sequence encodes CASSRPNSYNEQFF.

The chain joins TRBV6-1 to TRBJ2-3; the match to TRBD2 covers 15 bases. The V gene's germline CDR1 is MNHNS and CDR2 SASEGT. V dropped 6 bases and J dropped 3; count of bases not matched to a gene: 7. There are 17 residues in the CDR3. The CDR3 DNA reads as TGTGCCAGCAGGCCCGGACTAGCGGGGGGGCGGACAGATACGCAGTATTTT. This gives the protein CASRPGLAGGRTDTQYF.

This clonotype has more than one count but fewer than ten. The chain carries TRBV4-1 and TRBJ2-1; 7 positions agree with TRBD2. The trim removed 0 bases at V and 4 bases at J, leaving 0 bases unmatched. CDR3 length: 14 amino acids. Per germline, CDR1 MGHRA and CDR2 YSYEKL. CDR3 in DNA: TGCGCCAGCAGCCAAGAACTAGCGTACAATGAGCAGTTCTTC. Translation gives CASSQELAYNEQFF.

A few counts support this clonotype. V is TRBV12-3 or TRBV12-4 and J is TRBJ2-2; 12 nucleotides match TRBD1. Germline trimming cut 6 bases from V and 6 bases from J; bases unmatched to any gene: 5. This CDR3 comprises 15 residues. The CDR3 region has the DNA TGTGCCAGCAGGGTGGGACAGGGGGCGGCCGGGGAGCTGTTTTTT. This translates into CASRVGQGAAGELFF.

The gene calls are TRBV4-3 and TRBJ2-2; 9 nucleotides line up with TRBD1. V gave up 0 bases and J gave up 2 bases; unmatched junction bases: 13. The CDR3 consists of 20 residues. Germline lookup yields CDR1 LGHNA and CDR2 YSLEER. The CDR3 reads CASSQDGAEDRGPNTGELFF. DNA of the CDR3: TGCGCCAGCAGCCAAGATGGGGCTGAGGACAGGGGCCCTAACACCGGGGAGCTGTTTTTT.

This clonotype was recorded many times. This chain links TRBV12-3 or TRBV12-4 with TRBJ2-5; TRBD1 or TRBD2 may be the D gene (5 bases each). V was pared by 5 bases and J by 4 bases, with 14 bases between. The CDR3 is made up of 14 amino acids. The DNA for the CDR3 is TGTGCCAGCAGTCCAGGGACCGCGAGAGAGACCCAGTACTTC. This translates into CASSPGTARETQYF.

This clonotype came up many times. The chain employs TRBV20-1 and TRBJ2-6; D possibly corresponds to TRBD1 (6 bases). Between the trimmed V and J ends, which lost 2 bases and 0 bases, there was a span of 11 bases. The CDR3 runs 16 residues. Germline assignment: CDR1 DFQATT and CDR2 SNEGSKA (reference sequence). CDR3 region: CSARKTGPSGANVLTF. The CDR3 DNA is TGCAGTGCTAGAAAGACAGGCCCCTCTGGGGCCAACGTCCTGACTTTC.

This sequence joins TRBV3-1 and TRBJ2-3, with a possible D match to TRBD1 (6 bases). Trimming cost V 4 bases and J 8 bases, with 13 bases left between them. The CDR3 sequence is 13 residues long. Germline V gene sequence: CDR1 LGHDT, CDR2 YNNKEL (reference sequence). The chain's CDR3 is CASSPSRQVTQYF. The CDR3 DNA reads as TGTGCCAGCAGCCCATCAAGACAGGTTACGCAGTATTTT.

Ten or more counts support this clonotype. The rearrangement joins TRBV12-3 or TRBV12-4 to TRBJ2-1; D remains unclear. V lost 8 bases and J 0 bases, leaving 5 bases between the germline ends. The CDR3 contains 12 residues. This CDR3 is CASFSSYNEQFF. The CDR3 nucleotides are TGTGCCAGCTTCAGCTCCTACAATGAGCAGTTCTTC.

The CDR3 spells CASSIGGSGTEAFF. For the CDR3, the DNA is TGTGCCAGCAGCATAGGGGGCTCAGGGACTGAAGCTTTCTTT. The rearrangement links TRBV28 to TRBJ1-1; 7 nucleotides align to TRBD1. V shed 6 bases and J 5 bases; nucleotides not matched to a gene: 9. The germline CDR1 and CDR2 sequences are MDHEN and SYDVKM. The length of the CDR3 is 14 residues.

This clonotype was detected only a few times. V gene TRBV5-1 combines with J gene TRBJ2-2, with D tentatively TRBD2 (5 bases). Per the germline V gene, CDR1 is SGHRS and CDR2 is YFSETQ. V dropped 4 bases and J dropped 5 bases, with 15 bases sitting between them. This CDR3 spans 15 amino acids. CDR3 nucleotide sequence: TGCGCCAGCAGCCTAGGCCTAACGGGGACCGGGGAGCTGTTTTTT. This encodes CASSLGLTGTGELFF.

In its sample, this clonotype was seen a few times. The chain carries TRBV4-1 and TRBJ1-5; D is unresolved. The CDR3 runs to 14 residues. Germline assignment: CDR1 MGHRA and CDR2 YSYEKL. The V gene lost 1 base and the J gene lost 6 bases, with 10 bases spanning the gap. CDR3: CASSQGRAGQPQHF. CDR3 in DNA: TGCGCCAGCAGCCAAGGCCGGGCGGGTCAGCCCCAGCATTTT.

This sequence joins TRBV5-1 and TRBJ1-6; possible D gene TRBD1, 5 bases. This CDR3 region has 16 residues. Trimming shortened V by 6 bases and J by 7 bases, and 20 bases separated the two germline ends. Per germline, CDR1 SGHRS and CDR2 YFSETQ. CDR3 amino acids: CASTLGWDGGNSPLHF. The DNA for the CDR3 is TGCGCCAGCACGTTGGGGTGGGACGGGGGAAATTCACCCCTCCACTTT.

This clonotype was seen repeatedly, ten times or more. The chain recombines TRBV12-3 or TRBV12-4 with TRBJ2-5, with 7 bases that match TRBD1. V shed 4 bases and J 4 bases; nucleotides not matched to a gene: 3. The CDR3 has 13 amino acids. The CDR3 DNA reads TGTGCCAGCAGTTACAGGGGACCAGAGACCCAGTACTTC. It translates to CASSYRGPETQYF.

The gene calls are TRBV7-2 and TRBJ2-7, with D maybe TRBD2 (5 bases). The CDR3 is 13 residues long. Trimming stripped 5 bases from V and 3 bases from J, with 11 bases between. Germline CDR1 is SGHTA and CDR2 is FQGNSA. The CDR3 bases are TGTGCCAGCAGCGTGAGCGGTTACTACGAGCAGTACTTC. Translated, it gives CASSVSGYYEQYF.

This clonotype showed up many times. V and J are TRBV15 and TRBJ2-1; 12 bases match TRBD2. This CDR3 is built from 15 residues. V trimming: 5 bases; J trimming: 6 bases; junction bases outside the gene matches: 5. Per germline, CDR1 LNHNV and CDR2 YYDKDF (reference sequence). The CDR3 nucleotides read TGTGCCACCAGCTCCCGGACTAGCGGGATCAATGAGCAGTTCTTC. This sequence encodes CATSSRTSGINEQFF.

The V gene is TRBV7-8, the J gene TRBJ1-2, with 7 bases fitting TRBD1. The CDR3 runs to 16 residues. Looked up from germline, CDR1 is SGHVS and CDR2 is FQNEAQ. Trimming removed 5 bases from V and 3 bases from J; junction bases left unmatched: 12. This CDR3 is CASSQRQGGGYYGYTF. CDR3 in DNA: TGTGCCAGCAGCCAGCGACAGGGCGGGGGGTACTATGGCTACACCTTC. Full variable domain (missing parts from reference TRBV7-8 and TRBJ1-2): GAGVSQSPRYKVAKRGQDVALRCDPISGHVSLFWYQQALGQGPEFLTYFQNEAQLDKSGLPSDRFFAERPEGSVSTLKIQRTQQEDSAVYLCASSQRQGGGYYGYTFGSGTRLTVV.

This clonotype was observed a few times. V gene TRBV20-1 combines with J gene TRBJ2-7; maybe TRBD2 (6 bases). Germline-derived CDR1 and CDR2 are DFQATT and SNEGSKA (reference sequence). V lost 1 base and J lost 6, with 13 bases in between. This CDR3 is 13 amino acids long. The CDR3 is CSARVRREVEQYF. In DNA form, the CDR3 reads TGCAGTGCTAGAGTGCGCAGGGAGGTCGAGCAGTACTTC.

This clonotype occurred many times. The chain links TRBV9 to TRBJ2-3; 10 bases match TRBD2. The CDR3 has 16 amino acids. J gave up 0 bases and V 0 bases, and 1 base lay outside the gene matches. Germline V gene data show CDR1 as SGDLS and CDR2 as YYNGEE. CDR3 amino acids: CASSVASGSSTDTQYF. In DNA form, the CDR3 reads TGTGCCAGCAGCGTAGCTAGCGGGAGTAGCACAGATACGCAGTATTTT.

This clonotype was recorded many times. This chain uses TRBV12-3 or TRBV12-4 with TRBJ2-3, with 7 bases aligning to TRBD2. There are 16 residues in the CDR3. V lost 4 bases to trimming and J lost 0 bases; unmatched junction nucleotides: 7. The CDR3, as DNA: TGTGCCAGCAGTTCCTTAGCGGGTGTAAGCACAGATACGCAGTATTTT. Protein: CASSSLAGVSTDTQYF.

This clonotype was recorded a few times. This CDR3 is CATKDRQETQYF. CDR3 sequence (DNA): TGTGCCACCAAGGACAGACAAGAGACCCAGTACTTC. The genes are TRBV24-1 and TRBJ2-5, with a tentative D call TRBD1 (6 bases). The V gene's germline CDR1 is KGHDR and CDR2 SFDVKD. The CDR3 is made up of 12 amino acids. The germline V and J ends were trimmed by 8 bases and 2 bases, with 8 bases remaining between them.

This clonotype was seen more than once but under ten times. This chain links TRBV6-5 with TRBJ2-7; 11 nucleotides align to TRBD2. The CDR3 is made up of 14 amino acids. The V gene's germline CDR1 is MNHEY and CDR2 SVGAGI. Trimming at V came to 4 bases and at J to 3 bases, leaving 2 bases not matched to a gene. The CDR3 DNA reads TGTGCCAGCAGTTGGACTAGCGGGTACTACGAGCAGTACTTC. Protein product: CASSWTSGYYEQYF.

V gene TRBV10-2 combines with J gene TRBJ2-6; 10 nucleotides align to TRBD1. This CDR3 is 15 amino acids long. Looked up from germline, CDR1 is WSHSY and CDR2 is SAAADI. Trimming cost V 6 bases and J 4 bases; bases outside gene matches: 3. The CDR3 loop is CASRGTGAGANVLTF. In DNA form, the CDR3 reads TGCGCCAGCAGGGGGACAGGGGCAGGGGCCAACGTCCTGACTTTC.

This clonotype occurred a few times. CDR3 loop: CASSGTGGFGLPEAFF. The CDR3 DNA sequence: TGCGCCAGCTCCGGGACAGGGGGCTTCGGGCTCCCTGAAGCTTTCTTT. The chain couples TRBV10-2 to TRBJ1-1, with 12 bases aligning to TRBD1. CDR1 and CDR2 from the germline V gene are WSHSY and SAAADI. The CDR3 spans 16 residues. With V trimmed by 8 bases and J by 6 bases, 13 bases remained unmatched.

This clonotype was seen a few times. The chain recombines TRBV5-1 with TRBJ2-3; the match to TRBD2 covers 8 bases. This CDR3 spans 16 amino acids. After removal of 0 bases from V and 6 bases from J, the junction contained 9 bases not matched to a gene. The germline V gene encodes CDR1 SGHRS and CDR2 YFSETQ. CDR3 region: CASSLGIAGSRDTQYF. The CDR3, as DNA: TGCGCCAGCAGCTTGGGAATAGCGGGGAGTAGGGATACGCAGTATTTT.

This clonotype was observed a few times. The rearrangement uses TRBV12-3 or TRBV12-4 and TRBJ2-2; D gene unclear. V was clipped by 0 bases and J by 7 bases, with 3 bases between them. CDR3 length: 12 residues. The CDR3 sequence is CASSLARGELFF. CDR3 in DNA: TGTGCCAGCAGTTTAGCCCGCGGGGAGCTGTTTTTT.

This clonotype was seen a handful of times. This chain links TRBV6-2 or TRBV6-3 with TRBJ1-1; D may be TRBD1 (6 bases). There are 12 residues in the CDR3. Trimming cost V 6 bases and J 7 bases, with 12 bases left between them. Germline CDR1 MNHEY, CDR2 SVGEGT. The CDR3 DNA reads TGTGCCAGCAGCCCTGGACAGAGTGAAGCTTTCTTT. This codes for CASSPGQSEAFF.